This T cell receptor (beta chain) was documented in a study of T cells after yellow fever vaccination (dated by TCRdb to between 2018 and 2021). About the full investigation: The SMART-Seq v4 Ultra Low Input RNA kit was used to prepare libraries from fractions with low cell numbers. The cohort comprised two healthy male donors, one aged 18 to 30 and one aged 30 to 39 years. Bulk TCR alpha and beta repertoires were sequenced longitudinally to track T-cell clones before and after primary and booster YFV17D yellow fever vaccination. Blood was drawn at multiple timepoints before and after primary and secondary immunization, with bulk PBMC replicates and cell subsets isolated. General study outcomes and caveats: Only a couple of donors were included in the study, so the extent to which the findings can be generalized is limited. Compared with the primary T-cell response, the secondary T-cell response was faster but weaker, reaching its peak on day 5 rather than on day 15. A small share of clonotypes occurred in both CD4 and CD8 compartments, likely arising from convergent recombination. Because abundant contaminating clonotypes from the bulk population could be contained in FACS-sorted repertoires, computational filtering was required. After the booster, most clones that had expanded after primary vaccination were detected again (roughly 96% of CD4 and around nine tenths of CD8), suggesting broad maintenance of memory.

From a lookup of the germline V gene, CDR1 and CDR2 are SGDLS and YYNGEE. The CDR3 holds 15 amino acids from the cysteine to the phenylalanine. The DNA shown is the 45-base CDR3, in frame from base 1. V is pared back by 4 bases and J by 0 bases, with 12 bases lying between the germline termini. The sample holds a few counts of this clonotype. This receptor's antigen is unknown. No quality values exist for individual bases; no much larger clone is one base distant. The sample's treatment or condition label, decoded: live attenuated yellow fever vaccine strain. A standard Ficoll-Paque protocol was used to isolate PBMCs from peripheral blood. Dynabeads CD4 and CD8 positive selection kits were used to isolate CD4 and CD8 T-cell fractions. TriZol was used to extract RNA from bulk PBMCs, CD4 and CD8 fractions, and dextramer-positive and dextramer-negative fractions. Synthesis of TCR cDNA relied on 5'RACE template switching, a step that introduced a universal primer site along with unique molecular identifiers. Priming of cDNA synthesis was performed from both the TCR alpha and TCR beta constant segments. Library amplification used two PCR steps, and the second PCR step added sample barcodes and sequencing adapters. Sequencing of libraries was performed on Illumina HiSeq 2500 (2x100 bp) or NovaSeq (2x150 bp). Turning to the authors' computational methods: MIGEC handled demultiplexing of reads and collapsing into UMI consensus sequences, while MiXCR performed V(D)J alignment. Clonotypes responding to the vaccine were identified with edgeR on replicate PBMC samples, with the criteria of FDR below 0.01 and a log2 fold change above 5 up to day 15. Each bulk clonotype was labeled CD4 or CD8 based on which sequenced repertoire, CD4 or CD8, contained the clonotype at higher abundance. In TCRdb, the public reads were trimmed at Q25 with fastp and aligned with MiXCR, with productive beta chains retained. Identical CDR3 protein sequences are pooled into one entry, listed with their most common genes and DNA. The V and J calls come from TCRdb's annotation, not from the publication. The sample table shows about 73,000 distinct CDR3 sequences, and roughly 7.7% are seen once. Roughly two fifths of the sample rests with the top ten.

This clonotype was sampled from a man aged 30-40 years who received the YFV17D yellow fever vaccine. Sequencing used CD8+ T cells sorted from PBMCs, obtained on the day of the yellow fever booster vaccination. This chain joins TRBV9 to TRBJ2-3, with no confident D gene call. The DNA sequence follows: TGTGCCAGCAGCTCCCAGGCTGTGAGCACAGATACGCAGTATTTT. The resulting protein is CASSSQAVSTDTQYF.